The subject of this entry is one T cell receptor beta chain. This table comes from immunoSEQ multiplex PCR, and its TCRdb copy is limited to in-frame clones, with some not included. The sample lists approximately 1.4 million clones, 95% to 99% seen once, with roughly 0.45% in the top ten. The sample belongs to a study of shared clonotypes between healthy human individuals. V lost 4 bases and J lost 6; bases outside the gene matches: 7. The germline V gene encodes CDR1 SGDLS and CDR2 YYNGEE. This CDR3 has 16 residues. The sequence came from a man aged 25-40 years in good health. The sequencing sample was made of naive CD4+ T cells sorted from blood. Sample subset: CD45RA+ positively selected. The V and J genes are TRBV9 and TRBJ2-2; 12 bases line up with TRBD2. The CDR3 region has the DNA TGTGCCAGCAGCCTTCGACTAGCGGGAGTGCCCGGGGAGCTGTTTTTT. This sequence encodes CASSLRLAGVPGELFF.